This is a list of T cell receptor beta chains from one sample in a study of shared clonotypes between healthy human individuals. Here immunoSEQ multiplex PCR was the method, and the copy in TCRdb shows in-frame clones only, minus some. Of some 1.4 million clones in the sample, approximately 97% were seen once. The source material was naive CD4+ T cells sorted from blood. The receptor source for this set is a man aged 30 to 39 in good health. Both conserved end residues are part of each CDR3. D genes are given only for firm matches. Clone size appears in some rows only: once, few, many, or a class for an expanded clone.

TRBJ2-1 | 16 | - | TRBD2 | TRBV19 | CASSIEGGRVYNEQFF | TGTGCCAGTAGTATAGAAGGCGGGAGGGTTTACAATGAGCAGTTCTTC
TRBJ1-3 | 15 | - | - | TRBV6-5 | CASSYRPGAGNTIYF | TGTGCCAGCAGTTACAGGCCAGGGGCTGGAAACACCATATATTTT
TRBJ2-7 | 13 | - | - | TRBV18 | CASSPSRRHEQYF | TGTGCCAGCTCACCGTCTAGACGACACGAGCAGTACTTC
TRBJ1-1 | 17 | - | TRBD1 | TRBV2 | CASRQGARRFGNTEAFF | TGTGCCAGCAGACAGGGGGCGCGTCGGTTTGGGAACACTGAAGCTTTCTTT
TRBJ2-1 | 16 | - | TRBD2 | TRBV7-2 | CASSLRGTSGNNEQFF | TGTGCCAGCAGCCTCAGGGGGACTAGCGGTAACAATGAGCAGTTCTTC
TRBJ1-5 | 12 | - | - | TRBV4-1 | CASSQYGKPQHF | TGCGCCAGCAGCCAGTATGGGAAGCCCCAGCATTTT
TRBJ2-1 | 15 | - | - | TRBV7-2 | CASSPRLGSYNEQFF | TGTGCCAGCAGCCCCCGACTAGGTTCTTACAATGAGCAGTTCTTC
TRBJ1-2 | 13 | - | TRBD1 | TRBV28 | CASSLRTGRGYTF | TGTGCCAGCAGTTTGAGGACAGGCAGGGGCTACACCTTC
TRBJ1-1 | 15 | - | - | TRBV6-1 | CASSENVSGNLQAFF | TGTGCCAGCAGTGAAAATGTCAGCGGGAACTTGCAAGCTTTCTTT
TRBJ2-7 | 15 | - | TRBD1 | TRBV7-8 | CASSLGDRTSYEQYF | TGTGCCAGCAGCCTAGGGGACAGGACCTCCTACGAGCAGTACTTC
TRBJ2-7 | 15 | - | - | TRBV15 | CATSRDLADPGEQYF | TGTGCCACCAGCAGAGATTTGGCCGACCCAGGCGAGCAGTACTTC
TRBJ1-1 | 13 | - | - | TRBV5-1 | CASSLQHNTEAFF | TGCGCCAGCAGCTTGCAACACAACACTGAAGCTTTCTTT
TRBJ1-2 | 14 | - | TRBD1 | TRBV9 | CASSRGQANYGYTF | TGTGCCAGCAGCCGGGGACAGGCAAACTATGGCTACACCTTC
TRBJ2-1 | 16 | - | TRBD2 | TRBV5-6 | CASSLGNGGAMPPEFF | TGTGCCAGCAGCTTGGGGAACGGGGGGGCAATGCCGCCGGAGTTCTTC
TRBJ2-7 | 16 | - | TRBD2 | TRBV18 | CASSPSSLAGLAEQYF | TGTGCCAGCTCACCATCGAGTCTAGCGGGTCTGGCTGAGCAGTACTTC
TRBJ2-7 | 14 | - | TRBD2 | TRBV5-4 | CASSYYSGSYEQYF | TGTGCCAGCAGCTACTATAGCGGGAGTTACGAGCAGTACTTC
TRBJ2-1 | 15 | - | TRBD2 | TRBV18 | CASSRILAKYNEQFF | TGTGCCAGCTCACGCATACTAGCGAAATACAATGAGCAGTTCTTC
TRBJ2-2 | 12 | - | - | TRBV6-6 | CASLWATGELFF | TGTGCCAGCCTTTGGGCCACCGGGGAGCTGTTTTTT
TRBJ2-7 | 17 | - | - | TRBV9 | CASSVGSNPSSSYEQYF | TGTGCCAGCAGCGTAGGTAGTAACCCTTCATCTTCCTACGAGCAGTACTTC
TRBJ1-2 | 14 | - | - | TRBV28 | CASSFGGSYYGYTF | TGTGCCAGCAGTTTTGGGGGGTCCTATTATGGCTACACCTTC
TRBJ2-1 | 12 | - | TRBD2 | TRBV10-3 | CAITGTRNEQFF | TGTGCCATCACCGGGACTAGAAATGAGCAGTTCTTC
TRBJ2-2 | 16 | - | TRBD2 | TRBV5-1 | CASSLGLAGGTGELFF | TGCGCCAGCAGCCTGGGACTAGCGGGAGGGACCGGGGAGCTGTTTTTT
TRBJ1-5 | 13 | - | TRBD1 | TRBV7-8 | CASTTDRDQPQHF | TGTGCCAGCACCACCGACAGGGATCAGCCCCAGCATTTT
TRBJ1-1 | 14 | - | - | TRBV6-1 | CASSSRSGPSEAFF | TGTGCCAGCAGTAGTCGGAGCGGCCCTTCTGAAGCTTTCTTT
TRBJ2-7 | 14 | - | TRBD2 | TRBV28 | CAIRTSGRFYEQYF | TGTGCCATCAGGACTAGCGGGAGGTTTTACGAGCAGTACTTC
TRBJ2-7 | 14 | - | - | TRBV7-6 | CASRGGLVDHEQYF | TGTGCCAGCAGAGGGGGGCTAGTTGACCACGAGCAGTACTTC
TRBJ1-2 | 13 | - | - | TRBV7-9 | CASSQAGMNGYTF | TGTGCCAGCAGCCAGGCAGGGATGAACGGCTACACCTTC
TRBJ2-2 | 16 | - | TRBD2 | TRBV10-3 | CAISETSGANTGELFF | TGTGCCATCAGTGAGACCAGCGGGGCGAACACCGGGGAGCTGTTTTTT
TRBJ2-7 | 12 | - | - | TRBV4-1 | CASSQRGYEQYF | TGCGCCAGCAGCCAAAGGGGGTACGAGCAGTACTTC
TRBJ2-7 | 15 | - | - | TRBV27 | CASSHGGEDSYEQYF | TGTGCCAGCAGCCACGGGGGAGAGGACTCCTACGAGCAGTACTTC
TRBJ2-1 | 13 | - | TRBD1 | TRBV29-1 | CSVKRQGANEQFF | TGCAGCGTAAAAAGACAGGGGGCAAATGAGCAGTTCTTC
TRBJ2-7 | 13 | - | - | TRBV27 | CASKDMSSYEQYF | TGTGCCAGTAAAGACATGAGCTCCTACGAGCAGTACTTC
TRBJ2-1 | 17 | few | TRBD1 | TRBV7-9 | CASSGPRTGPGNNEQFF | TGTGCCAGCAGCGGGCCGCGGACAGGACCGGGGAACAATGAGCAGTTCTTC
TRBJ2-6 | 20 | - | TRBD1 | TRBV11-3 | CASSSPSGKTGPSGANVLTF | TGTGCCAGCAGCTCTCCCTCCGGGAAGACAGGGCCCTCTGGGGCCAACGTCCTGACTTTC
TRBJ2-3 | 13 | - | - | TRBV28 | CASSLMFPGTQYF | TGTGCCAGCAGTTTGATGTTCCCTGGTACGCAGTATTTT
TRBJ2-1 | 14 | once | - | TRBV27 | CASLGGGRYNEQFF | TGTGCCAGCCTTGGGGGGGGCCGCTACAATGAGCAGTTCTTC
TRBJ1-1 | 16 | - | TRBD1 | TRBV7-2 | CASSNRDRGGRVEAFF | TGTGCCAGCAGCAACCGGGACAGGGGAGGTAGGGTTGAAGCTTTCTTT
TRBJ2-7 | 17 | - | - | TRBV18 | CASSPPGFADGSYEQYF | TGTGCCAGCTCACCACCGGGTTTTGCGGACGGTTCCTACGAGCAGTACTTC
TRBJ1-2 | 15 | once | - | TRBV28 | CATATIDRSGYGYTF | TGTGCCACCGCTACGATAGACAGGTCTGGCTATGGCTACACCTTC
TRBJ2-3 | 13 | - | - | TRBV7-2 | CASSTLRGNTQYF | TGTGCCAGCAGCACCCTCCGAGGGAATACGCAGTATTTT
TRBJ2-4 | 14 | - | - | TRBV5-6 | CASSLAETKNIQYF | TGTGCCAGCAGCTTGGCGGAGACCAAAAACATTCAGTACTTC
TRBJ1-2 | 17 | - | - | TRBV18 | CASSPRTTSHTNYGYTF | TGTGCCAGCTCACCGAGGACAACCTCTCACACTAACTATGGCTACACCTTC
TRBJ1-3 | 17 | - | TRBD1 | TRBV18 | CASSPRTGTDSGNTIYF | TGTGCCAGCTCACCAAGGACAGGGACAGACTCTGGAAACACCATATATTTT
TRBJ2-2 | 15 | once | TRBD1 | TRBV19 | CASSIGRQGAGELFF | TGTGCCAGTAGTATAGGGAGACAGGGGGCCGGGGAGCTGTTTTTT
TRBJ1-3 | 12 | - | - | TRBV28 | CASSFRGNTIYF | TGTGCCAGCAGTTTTAGGGGAAACACCATATATTTT
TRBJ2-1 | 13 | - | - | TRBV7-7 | CASSRGQFNEQFF | TGTGCCAGCAGCCGGGGTCAGTTCAATGAGCAGTTCTTC
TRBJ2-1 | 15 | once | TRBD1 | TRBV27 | CASSEDRGGYNEQFF | TGTGCCAGCAGTGAAGACAGGGGAGGCTACAATGAGCAGTTCTTC
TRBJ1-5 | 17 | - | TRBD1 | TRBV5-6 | CASSLSFFRGSYQPQHF | TGTGCCAGCAGCTTGTCGTTCTTCAGGGGGTCCTATCAGCCCCAGCATTTT